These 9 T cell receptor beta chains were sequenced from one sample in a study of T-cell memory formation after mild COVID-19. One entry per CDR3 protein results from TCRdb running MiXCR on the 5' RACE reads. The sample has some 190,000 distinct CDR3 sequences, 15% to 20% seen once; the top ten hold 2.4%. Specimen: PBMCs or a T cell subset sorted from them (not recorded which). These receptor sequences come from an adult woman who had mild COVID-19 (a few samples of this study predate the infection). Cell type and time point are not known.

The CDR3 DNA reads TGCGCCAGCAGCTTGGGGGACAGATCCTACGAGCAGTACTTC. Translation: CASSLGDRSYEQYF. The rearrangement joins TRBV5-1 to TRBJ2-7; 7 positions agree with TRBD1. Germline CDR1 is SGHRS and CDR2 is YFSETQ. The CDR3 loop spans 14 amino acids. Trimming at V came to 0 bases and at J to 1 base, leaving 1 base not matched to a gene.

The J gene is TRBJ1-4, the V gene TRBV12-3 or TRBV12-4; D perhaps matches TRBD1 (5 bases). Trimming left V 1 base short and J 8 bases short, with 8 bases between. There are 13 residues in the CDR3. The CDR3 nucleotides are TGTGCCAGCAGTTTAGGGCAGGGCGAAAAACTGTTTTTT. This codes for CASSLGQGEKLFF.

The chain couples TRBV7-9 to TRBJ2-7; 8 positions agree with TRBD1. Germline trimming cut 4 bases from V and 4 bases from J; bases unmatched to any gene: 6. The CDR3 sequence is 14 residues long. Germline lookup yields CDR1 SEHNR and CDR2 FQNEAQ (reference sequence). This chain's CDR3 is CASSSPGGGYEQYF. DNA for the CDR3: TGTGCCAGCAGCTCTCCAGGGGGCGGGTACGAGCAGTACTTC.

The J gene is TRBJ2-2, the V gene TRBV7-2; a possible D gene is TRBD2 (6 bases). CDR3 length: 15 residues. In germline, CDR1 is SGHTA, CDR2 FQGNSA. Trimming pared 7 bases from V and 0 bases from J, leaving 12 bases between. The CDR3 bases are TGTGCCAGCAACCGACGGACTACGAACACCGGGGAGCTGTTTTTT. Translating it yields CASNRRTTNTGELFF.

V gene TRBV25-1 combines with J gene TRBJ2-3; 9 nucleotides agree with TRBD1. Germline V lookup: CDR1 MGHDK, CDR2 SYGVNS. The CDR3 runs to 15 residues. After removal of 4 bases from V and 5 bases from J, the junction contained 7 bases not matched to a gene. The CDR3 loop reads CASSAQGALVDTQYF. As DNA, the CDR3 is TGTGCCAGCAGTGCACAGGGGGCGTTGGTAGATACGCAGTATTTT.

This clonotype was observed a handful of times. The CDR3 is CASSTSPTSGRATDTQYF. The CDR3 DNA sequence: TGTGCCAGCAGCACGAGTCCGACTAGCGGGAGGGCCACAGATACGCAGTATTTT. The chain carries TRBV21-1 and TRBJ2-3; the table's D call, TRBD2, was not checked against the DNA. TRBV21-1 is classified as a pseudogene. This CDR3 has 18 residues.

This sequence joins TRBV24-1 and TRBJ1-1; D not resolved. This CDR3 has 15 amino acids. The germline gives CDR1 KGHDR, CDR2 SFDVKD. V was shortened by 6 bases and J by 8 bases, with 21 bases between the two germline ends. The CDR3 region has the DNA TGTGCCACCAGTCCTAATGGCGTCCAGGAACAAGAAGCTTTCTTT. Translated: CATSPNGVQEQEAFF.

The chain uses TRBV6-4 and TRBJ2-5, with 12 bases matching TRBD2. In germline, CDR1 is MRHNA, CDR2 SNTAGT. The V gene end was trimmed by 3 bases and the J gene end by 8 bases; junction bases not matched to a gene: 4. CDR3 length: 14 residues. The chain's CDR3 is CASSERTSGDTQYF. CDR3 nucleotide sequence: TGTGCCAGCAGTGAAAGGACTAGCGGGGACACCCAGTACTTC.

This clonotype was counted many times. In DNA form, the CDR3 reads TGTGCCACCAGCAGAGGAAGAGGGGGGCAGAACACTGAAGCTTTCTTT. Its translation is CATSRGRGGQNTEAFF. This chain uses TRBV15 with TRBJ1-1; maybe TRBD1 (6 bases). Germline V gene sequence: CDR1 LNHNV, CDR2 YYDKDF (reference sequence). V gave up 1 base and J gave up 1 base, with 13 bases separating them. The CDR3 is 16 residues long.